The sequence of this TCR beta chain was determined in a study of early T cells in non-severe SARS-CoV-2 infection. V was pared by 3 bases and J by 2 bases, with 9 bases between. In germline, CDR1 is DFQATT, CDR2 SNEGSKA (reference sequence). The CDR3 loop spans 13 amino acids. TCRdb re-derived calls from the 5' RACE reads in MiXCR, one entry per CDR3 protein. This sample carries about 46,000 distinct CDR3 sequences, almost 5.5% of them seen once, and the ten largest clones take 5.4%. At least ten counts were recorded for this clonotype. This TCR was recovered from an adult who was a healthcare worker with PCR-confirmed SARS-CoV-2 infection or an uninfected control (not recorded which). The V call is TRBV20-1, the J call TRBJ2-3; a possible D gene is TRBD2 (6 bases). The sample here was whole blood, taken at baseline. The CDR3 sequence is CSASSGFTDTQYF. The CDR3 DNA sequence: TGCAGTGCTAGTAGCGGCTTCACAGATACGCAGTATTTT.